The T cell receptor beta chain under discussion was sequenced for a study of T cells in Graves' hyperthyroidism and ophthalmopathy (dated by TCRdb to about 2019). For the wider study: To identify TCR V-J signatures that set the groups apart, the researchers used a discovery cohort of more than 95 patients, made up of under 45 with Graves' ophthalmopathy and some 55 with stable Graves' hyperthyroidism. An independent validation cohort of under 20 hyperthyroidism patients and approximately 15 patients who later progressed to ophthalmopathy tested prospective prediction of ophthalmopathy. The approximately 90 discovery patients were randomly split 7:3 into training and test sets. In roughly six Graves' hyperthyroidism patients, the study also compared T-cell repertoires from thyroid tissue with T-cell repertoires from blood. Following sampling, methimazole starting at 30 mg daily was given to hyperthyroidism patients, and high-dose intravenous methylprednisolone was given to ophthalmopathy patients. TCR Vbeta CDR3 sequencing of 130 to 150 peripheral blood samples (43 ophthalmopathy, under 80 hyperthyroidism and around 17 progressor patients) is reported in the paper.

The TCR beta CDR3 regions were amplified from the RNA transcripts. The TCR CDR3 was subjected to a first round of RT-PCR using the HTBI primer set and the Qiagen OneStep RT-PCR kit. The libraries were constructed in a second round of multiplex PCR and then size-selected and purified. Sequencing of the libraries was done on an Illumina HiSeq2000 using paired-end 100 bp reads. Per the authors' processing: Raw data were processed with SOAPnuke, discarding reads with adapters, uncalled bases, mean Phred below 15, or no exact constant-primer or identifier match. High-quality paired reads were merged using COPE v1.2.5, and each unique nucleotide sequence was defined as a clonotype. MiTCR v1.1 was used to align clonotypes to the IMGT TRBV, TRBD and TRBJ reference segments. The analysis was restricted to V-J combinations with a frequency above 0.0001, which together covered approximately 99% of the repertoires. The TCS score was defined as F50 (clonal expansion) divided by E x V (chaos), with BLOSUM62-based TCRdist calculated between CDR3 peptides within each V-J. Welch's t-statistics and random forest reduced around 510 V-J features to 13, which were used in a naive Bayes classifier (R e1071). The similarity between thyroid and blood repertoires was quantified using the Morisita-Horn index. TCRdb itself trimmed the public reads at Q25 with fastp, ran MiXCR and retained productive beta chains. Each CDR3 protein gets just one entry, which takes the most common genes and DNA from the rows behind it. TCRdb's processing, not the study's, gives the V and J calls here. This sample has hundreds of thousands of distinct CDR3 sequences in its table, and nearly 45% of those were observed once. The ten largest clones add up to under 8.5% of the sample.

Exclusion was applied to patients with uncontrolled infections, other autoimmune diseases, pregnancy or lactation. Clinical symptoms, serum thyroxine and TRAb, thyroid ultrasound, and orbital computed tomography formed the basis for the diagnoses. Total RNA was extracted using Trizol reagent, and RNA quality was assessed on an Agilent 2100 Bioanalyzer. Points the paper makes about the study in general: In validation, the model predicted progression to ophthalmopathy a median of around 6.5 months before onset, with over 60% sensitivity and about 75% specificity. In cross-validation, a model built on a 13 V-J signature told ophthalmopathy apart from stable hyperthyroidism with over 85% sensitivity and about 81% specificity, and in testing the same model reached 80%/75%. No statistical method was used to set the sample size in advance, and investigators knew the group allocation. Most expanded thyroid clonotypes (frequency above 0.001) were also detected in blood, a finding suggesting that blood repertoires may reflect thyroid immune responses.

The germline V gene specifies SGHDN as CDR1 and FVKESK as CDR2. V loses 4 bases of germline sequence and J loses 3 bases, and the interval between the two ends is 12 bases. Taken from cysteine to phenylalanine, the CDR3 has 14 residues. The read is trimmed to its CDR3 DNA, 42 bases read in frame from base 1. With regard to this clonotype: This clone's antigen is unknown. Base qualities are not provided; no much larger clone lies one nucleotide away.

Sequencing was done on a sample of peripheral blood or thyroid tissue (not recorded which). The V gene is TRBV14 and the J gene is TRBJ1-1, with TRBD1 perhaps the D gene, on 5 matching bases. This clonotype was sampled from an adult man with Graves' disease, either hyperthyroidism or ophthalmopathy (not recorded which). The bases are TGTGCCAGCAGCCCGGGACCTTGGGACACTGAAGCTTTCTTT. Its protein product is CASSPGPWDTEAFF.